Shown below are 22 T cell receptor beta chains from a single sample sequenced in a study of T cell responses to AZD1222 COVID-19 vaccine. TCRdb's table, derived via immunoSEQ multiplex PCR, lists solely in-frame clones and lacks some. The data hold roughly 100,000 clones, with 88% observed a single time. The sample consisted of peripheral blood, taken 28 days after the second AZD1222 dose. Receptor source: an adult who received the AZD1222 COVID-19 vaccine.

The CDR3 loop reads CASSYVRTGAGNTIYF. For the CDR3, the DNA is TGTGCCAGCAGTTACGTCCGGACAGGGGCTGGAAACACCATATATTTT. V and J are TRBV6-6 and TRBJ1-3; 9 bases are shared with TRBD1. The germline gives CDR1 MNHNY, CDR2 SVGAGI (reference sequence). The CDR3 extends over 16 amino acids. The V and J ends lost 2 bases and 2 bases, in that order; junction bases with no gene match: 4.

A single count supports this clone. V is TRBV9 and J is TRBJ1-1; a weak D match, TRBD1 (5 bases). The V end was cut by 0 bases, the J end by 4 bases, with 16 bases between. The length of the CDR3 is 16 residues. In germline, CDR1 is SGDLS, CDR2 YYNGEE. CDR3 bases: TGTGCCAGCAGCGTAGATTTTGCGGGGGAGAGCACTGAAGCTTTCTTT. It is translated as CASSVDFAGESTEAFF.

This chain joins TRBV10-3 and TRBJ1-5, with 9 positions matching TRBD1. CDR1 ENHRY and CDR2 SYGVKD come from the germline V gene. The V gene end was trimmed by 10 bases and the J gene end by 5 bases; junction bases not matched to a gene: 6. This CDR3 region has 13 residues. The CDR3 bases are TGTGCCACCACGGGACAGGGAGATCAGCCCCAGCATTTT. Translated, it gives CATTGQGDQPQHF.

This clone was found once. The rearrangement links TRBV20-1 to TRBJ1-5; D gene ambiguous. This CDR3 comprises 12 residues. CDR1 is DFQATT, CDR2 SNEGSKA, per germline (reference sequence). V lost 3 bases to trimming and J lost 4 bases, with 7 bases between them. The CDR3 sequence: CSASFTNQPQHF. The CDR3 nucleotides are TGCAGTGCTAGTTTTACAAATCAGCCCCAGCATTTT.

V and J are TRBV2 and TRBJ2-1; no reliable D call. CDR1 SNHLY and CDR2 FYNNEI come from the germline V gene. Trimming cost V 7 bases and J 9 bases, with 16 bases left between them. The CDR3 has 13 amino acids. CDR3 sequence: CASTESIYGEQFF. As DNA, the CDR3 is TGTGCCAGCACGGAATCTATCTACGGTGAGCAGTTCTTC.

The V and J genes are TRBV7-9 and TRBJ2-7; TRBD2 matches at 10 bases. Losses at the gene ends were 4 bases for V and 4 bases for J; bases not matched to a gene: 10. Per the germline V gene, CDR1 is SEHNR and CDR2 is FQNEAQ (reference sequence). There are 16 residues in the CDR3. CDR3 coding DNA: TGTGCCAGCAGCTCCCAGGAGCTAGCGGGGGATTACGAGCAGTACTTC. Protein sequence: CASSSQELAGDYEQYF.

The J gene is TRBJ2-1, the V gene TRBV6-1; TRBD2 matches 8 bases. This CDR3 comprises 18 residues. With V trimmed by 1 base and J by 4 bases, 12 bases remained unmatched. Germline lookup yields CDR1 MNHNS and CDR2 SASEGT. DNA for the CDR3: TGTGCCAGCAGTGAAGAAACTGCACTAGCGGACATATACAATGAGCAGTTCTTC. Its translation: CASSEETALADIYNEQFF.

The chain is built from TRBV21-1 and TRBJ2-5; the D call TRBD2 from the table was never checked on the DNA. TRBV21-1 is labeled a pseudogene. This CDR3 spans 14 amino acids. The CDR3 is CASSTGGTQETQYF. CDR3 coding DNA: TGTGCCAGCAGCACGGGGGGGACCCAAGAGACCCAGTACTTC.

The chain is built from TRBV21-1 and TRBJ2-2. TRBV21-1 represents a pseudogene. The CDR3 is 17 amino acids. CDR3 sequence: CASSKIRIFGNTGELFF. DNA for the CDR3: TGTGCCAGCAGCAAAATAAGGATTTTCGGGAACACCGGGGAGCTGTTTTTT.

DNA for the CDR3: TGTGCCAGCAGTTTAGACAGCACAGATACGCAGTATTTT. It translates to CASSLDSTDTQYF. The chain couples TRBV12-3 or TRBV12-4 to TRBJ2-3, with D uncertain. This CDR3 is 13 amino acids long. The V end was cut by 1 base, the J end by 0 bases, with 2 bases between.

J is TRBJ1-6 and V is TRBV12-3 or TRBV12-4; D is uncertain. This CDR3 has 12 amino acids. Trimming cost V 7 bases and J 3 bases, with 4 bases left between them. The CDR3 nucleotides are TGTGCCAGCAACCTCTATAATTCACCCCTCCACTTT. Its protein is CASNLYNSPLHF.

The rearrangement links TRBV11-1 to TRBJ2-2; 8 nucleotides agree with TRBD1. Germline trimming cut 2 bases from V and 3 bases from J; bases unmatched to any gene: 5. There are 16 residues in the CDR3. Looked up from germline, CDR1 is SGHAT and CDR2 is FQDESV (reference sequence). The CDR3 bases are TGTGCCAGCAGCTTACATCAGGGGGCTTACACCGGGGAGCTGTTTTTT. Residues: CASSLHQGAYTGELFF.

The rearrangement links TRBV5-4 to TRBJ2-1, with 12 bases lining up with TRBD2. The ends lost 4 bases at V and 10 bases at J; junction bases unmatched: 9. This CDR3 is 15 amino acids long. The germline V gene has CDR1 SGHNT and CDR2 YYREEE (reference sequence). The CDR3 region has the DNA TGTGCCAGCAGCACCGCTTCGACTAGCGGGAGCGAGCAGTTCTTC. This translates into CASSTASTSGSEQFF. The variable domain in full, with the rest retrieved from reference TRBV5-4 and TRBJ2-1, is ETGVTQSPTHLIKTRGQQVTLRCSSQSGHNTVSWYQQALGQGPQFIFQYYREEENGRGNFPPRFSGLQFPNYSSELNVNALELDDSALYLCASSTASTSGSEQFFGPGTRLTVL.

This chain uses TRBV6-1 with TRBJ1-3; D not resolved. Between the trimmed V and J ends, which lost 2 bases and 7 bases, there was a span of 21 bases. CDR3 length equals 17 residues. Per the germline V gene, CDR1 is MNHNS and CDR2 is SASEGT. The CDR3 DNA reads TGTGCCAGCAGTGAAATTCCCACCAGTCCTCGCTGGAACACCATATATTTT. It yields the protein CASSEIPTSPRWNTIYF.

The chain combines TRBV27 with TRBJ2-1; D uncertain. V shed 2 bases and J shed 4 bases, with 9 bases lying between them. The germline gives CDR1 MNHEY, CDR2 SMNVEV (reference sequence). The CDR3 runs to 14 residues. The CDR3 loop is CASSLVSPYNEQFF. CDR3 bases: TGTGCCAGCAGTTTAGTGTCTCCATACAATGAGCAGTTCTTC.

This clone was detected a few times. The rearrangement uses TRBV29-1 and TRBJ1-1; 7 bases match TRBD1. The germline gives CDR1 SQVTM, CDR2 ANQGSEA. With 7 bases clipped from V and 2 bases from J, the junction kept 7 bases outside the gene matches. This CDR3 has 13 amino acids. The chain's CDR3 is CSASGQLNTEAFF. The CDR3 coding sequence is TGCAGCGCCTCGGGACAGCTTAACACTGAAGCTTTCTTT.

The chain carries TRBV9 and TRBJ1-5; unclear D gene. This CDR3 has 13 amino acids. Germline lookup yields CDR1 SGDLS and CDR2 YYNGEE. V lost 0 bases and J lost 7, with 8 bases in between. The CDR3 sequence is CASSVGGSQPQHF. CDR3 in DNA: TGTGCCAGCAGCGTAGGTGGCAGCCAGCCCCAGCATTTT. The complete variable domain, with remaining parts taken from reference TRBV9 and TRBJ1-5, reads DSGVTQTPKHLITATGQRVTLRCSPRSGDLSVYWYQQSLDQGLQFLIQYYNGEERAKGNILERFSAQQFPDLHSELNLSSLELGDSALYFCASSVGGSQPQHFGDGTRLSIL.

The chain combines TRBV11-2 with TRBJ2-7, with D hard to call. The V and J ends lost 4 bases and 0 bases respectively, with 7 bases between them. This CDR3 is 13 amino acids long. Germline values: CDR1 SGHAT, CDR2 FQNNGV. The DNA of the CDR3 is TGTGCCAGCAGCTCCCCGAGCTCCTACGAGCAGTACTTC. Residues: CASSSPSSYEQYF.

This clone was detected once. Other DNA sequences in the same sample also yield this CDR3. The CDR3 spells CASSRDGEAFF. CDR3 nucleotide sequence: TGTGCCAGCAGCCGGGACGGCGAAGCTTTCTTT. The chain couples TRBV6-5 to TRBJ1-1, with D possibly being TRBD1 (5 bases). This CDR3 is built from 11 residues. Trimming stripped 6 bases from V and 8 bases from J, with 10 bases between. Per the germline V gene, CDR1 is MNHEY and CDR2 is SVGAGI.

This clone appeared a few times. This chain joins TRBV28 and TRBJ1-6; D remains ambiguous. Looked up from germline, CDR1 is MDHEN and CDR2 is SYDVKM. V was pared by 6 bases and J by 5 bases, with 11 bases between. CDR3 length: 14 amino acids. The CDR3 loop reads CASSRDINNSPLHF. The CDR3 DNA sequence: TGTGCCAGCAGCAGAGACATAAATAATTCACCCCTCCACTTT.

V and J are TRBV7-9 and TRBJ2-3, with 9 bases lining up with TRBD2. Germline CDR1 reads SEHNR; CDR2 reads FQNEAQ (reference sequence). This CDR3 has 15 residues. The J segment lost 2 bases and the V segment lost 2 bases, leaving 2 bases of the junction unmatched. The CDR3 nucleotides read TGTGCCAGCAGCTTAAGACTAGCGGTCACAGATACGCAGTATTTT. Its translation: CASSLRLAVTDTQYF.

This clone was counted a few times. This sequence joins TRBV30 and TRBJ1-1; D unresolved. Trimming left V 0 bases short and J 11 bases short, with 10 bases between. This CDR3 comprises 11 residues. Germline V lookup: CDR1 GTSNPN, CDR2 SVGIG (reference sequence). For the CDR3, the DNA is TGTGCCTGGAGTGTTTTCCACTACGCTTTCTTT. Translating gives CAWSVFHYAFF. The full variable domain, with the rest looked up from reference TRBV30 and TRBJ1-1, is SQTIHQWPATLVQPVGSPLSLECTVEGTSNPNLYWYRQAAGRGLQLLFYSVGIGQISSEVPQNLSASRPQDRQFILSSKKLLLSDSGFYLCAWSVFHYAFFGQGTRLTVV.